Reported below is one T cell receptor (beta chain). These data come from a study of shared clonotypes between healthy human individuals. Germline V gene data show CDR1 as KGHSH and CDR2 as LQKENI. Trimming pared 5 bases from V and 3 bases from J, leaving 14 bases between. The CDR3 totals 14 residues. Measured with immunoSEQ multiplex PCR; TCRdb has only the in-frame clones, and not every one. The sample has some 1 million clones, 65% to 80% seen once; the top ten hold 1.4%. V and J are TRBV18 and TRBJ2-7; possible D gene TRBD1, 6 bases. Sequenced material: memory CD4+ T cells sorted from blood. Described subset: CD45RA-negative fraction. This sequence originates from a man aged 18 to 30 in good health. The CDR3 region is CASSTGTKGYEQYF. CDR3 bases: TGTGCCAGCTCAACCGGGACAAAAGGCTACGAGCAGTACTTC.